The source of this T cell receptor (beta chain) is a study of blood T cell repertoires in COVID-19. Background on the study: PBMCs, B-cell-depleted T cells, or T cells provided the cDNA or gDNA that made up the material.

Original processing notes: Estimated nucleated cell counts came from reference gene primer amplification. Using immunoSEQ multiplex PCR, the repertoire was profiled, and TCRdb retains in-frame clones only, with some absent. The D gene and trimming were derived from the DNA, and the V and J assignments and clone size from that table. Of around 320,000 clones in the sample, roughly 89% are singletons; the top ten hold 8.5% to 14%. This CDR3 spans 12 amino acids. V lost 7 bases to trimming and J lost 1 base; unmatched junction nucleotides: 2. In germline, CDR1 is SQVTM, CDR2 ANQGSEA. This sequence was found in a woman under 40 with COVID-19, enrolled during active disease. Sequencing was carried out using peripheral blood. This chain links TRBV29-1 with TRBJ1-1; 8 bases map to TRBD1. The CDR3 DNA follows: TGCAGCGCCGGACAGGGGAACACTGAAGCTTTCTTT. It yields the protein CSAGQGNTEAFF.